This record concerns one T cell receptor (beta chain) sequence. This clonotype was seen a few times. Its specific antigen is unknown. No base-level quality is on record; no much larger clone is a single base apart. The data derive from a study of T-cell reconstitution after alpha-beta-depleted transplantation in children (dated by TCRdb to about 2016). Background for the entire study: Using TCR repertoire profiling, the study quantitatively followed how T-cell immune reconstitution unfolded in children after TCRalphabeta/CD19-depleted allogeneic hematopoietic cell transplantation.

Preparation of the library involved PCR. The data were produced on an Illumina HiSeq 2500. TCR libraries were prepared with molecular barcoding, using unique molecular identifiers to normalize TCRbeta repertoire quantification. In TCRdb, the public reads were trimmed at Q25 with fastp and aligned with MiXCR, with productive beta chains retained. Rows with a matching CDR3 protein are joined into one entry that keeps the most common DNA and genes. The sample has some 490,000 distinct CDR3 sequences on record, 12% of them singletons. Jointly, the top ten make up about 6% of the sample. This TCR was recovered from a human donor who donated a stem cell graft to a child with combined immunodeficiency. The sequenced sample was PBMCs from the stem cell graft donor, obtained from the stem cell graft.

The DNA sequence is given as TGTGCCAGCAGCACACAGACAGAGAACACTGAAGCTTTCTTT. Translation gives CASSTQTENTEAFF. The chain was built from TRBV7-2 and TRBJ1-1, and perhaps TRBD1 as D gene, on 5 matching bases. Trimming takes 5 bases from V and 1 base from J, and the germline ends sit 11 bases apart. From its cysteine to its phenylalanine, the CDR3 spans 14 amino acids. Only the CDR3 DNA is retained, 42 bases long and in frame from the first base. The germline V gene yields SGHTA for CDR1 and FQGNSA for CDR2.